Below are 21 T cell receptor beta chains sequenced from a single sample in a study of T-cell memory formation after mild COVID-19. TCRdb re-called the 5' RACE reads with MiXCR, one entry per CDR3 protein. The sample lists around 250,000 distinct CDR3 sequences, over 8.5% occurring once. Sequenced: PBMCs or a T cell subset sorted from them (not recorded which). These receptor sequences come from a man aged 18 to 29 who had mild COVID-19 (a few samples of this study predate the infection). Cell type and time point are not known.

Only a few counts were recorded for this clonotype. This chain connects TRBV18 to TRBJ1-6; possible D gene TRBD1, 5 bases. V was trimmed by 3 bases and J by 0 bases, leaving 12 bases between them. From germline, CDR1 is KGHSH and CDR2 LQKENI. The CDR3 length is 17 residues. The DNA of the CDR3 is TGTGCCAGCTCACCGGTAGGGGTGAGCTCCTATAATTCACCCCTCCACTTT. Translating it yields CASSPVGVSSYNSPLHF.

The V call is TRBV6-6, the J call TRBJ2-7, with D tentatively TRBD2 (5 bases). The germline CDR1 and CDR2 sequences are MNHNY and SVGAGI (reference sequence). The CDR3 consists of 13 residues. Trimming shortened V by 0 bases and J by 6 bases, and 9 bases separated the two germline ends. CDR3 amino acids: CASSYSRVGEQYF. The CDR3 DNA reads TGTGCCAGCAGTTACTCGAGGGTGGGCGAGCAGTACTTC.

This clonotype was seen many times. The V call is TRBV20-1, the J call TRBJ2-7; D is perhaps TRBD1 (7 bases). Per germline, CDR1 DFQATT and CDR2 SNEGSKA (reference sequence). The CDR3 contains 14 residues. V was cut by 0 bases and J by 4 bases, with 13 bases left in between. CDR3 in DNA: TGCAGTGCTAGAGATGCGGGACAGAAATACGAGCAGTACTTC. As protein: CSARDAGQKYEQYF.

This chain connects TRBV27 to TRBJ1-2, with 8 bases lining up with TRBD1. Looked up from germline, CDR1 is MNHEY and CDR2 is SMNVEV (reference sequence). The CDR3 totals 14 residues. V trimming: 0 bases; J trimming: 7 bases; junction bases outside the gene matches: 4. CDR3 sequence: CASSLSGQVRGYTF. The CDR3 bases are TGTGCCAGCAGTTTATCGGGACAGGTTCGTGGCTACACCTTC.

The V and J genes are TRBV4-3 and TRBJ2-3; 8 bases agree with TRBD2. CDR1 LGHNA and CDR2 YSLEER come from the germline V gene. The CDR3 has 16 residues. After removal of 5 bases from V and 5 bases from J, the junction contained 12 bases not matched to a gene. The CDR3 is CASSGFGGGPEDTQYF. CDR3 sequence (DNA): TGCGCCAGCAGCGGATTCGGGGGGGGGCCGGAAGATACGCAGTATTTT.

The chain joins TRBV11-1 to TRBJ2-3; 13 bases align to TRBD2. Looked up from germline, CDR1 is SGHAT and CDR2 is FQDESV (reference sequence). V was pared by 5 bases and J by 4 bases, with 6 bases of the junction left unmatched. This CDR3 has 16 residues. The CDR3: CASSEGLAGASDTQYF. The CDR3 DNA is TGTGCCAGCAGCGAAGGACTAGCGGGGGCCTCAGATACGCAGTATTTT.

The chain combines TRBV5-1 with TRBJ2-2; a weak D match, TRBD2 (6 bases). Germline V gene lookup returns CDR1 SGHRS and CDR2 YFSETQ. V was pared by 1 base and J by 7 bases, with 14 bases between. This CDR3 comprises 15 residues. The CDR3 DNA reads TGCGCCAGCAGCTTGTTGGAGGGAGCGGGCGGGGAGCTGTTTTTT. This translates into CASSLLEGAGGELFF.

The table lists this clonotype with a few counts. V gene TRBV20-1 combines with J gene TRBJ1-5; TRBD1 matches 8 bases. The trim removed 2 bases at V and 5 bases at J, leaving 5 bases unmatched. Per germline, CDR1 DFQATT and CDR2 SNEGSKA (reference sequence). CDR3 length: 14 residues. Here the CDR3 DNA reads TGCAGTGCTAGATCCACAGGGGGTGATCAGCCCCAGCATTTT. Translating it yields CSARSTGGDQPQHF.

This rearrangement joins TRBV7-9 to TRBJ1-2, with no clear D. Between the trimmed V and J ends, which lost 5 bases and 14 bases, there was a span of 21 bases. Germline-derived CDR1 and CDR2 are SEHNR and FQNEAQ (reference sequence). This CDR3 has 13 amino acids. The CDR3 here is CASSLDSGPRSTF. DNA of the CDR3: TGTGCCAGCAGCCTAGACTCCGGACCTAGATCTACCTTC.

Only a few counts were recorded for this clonotype. The chain recombines TRBV10-3 with TRBJ1-2; D might be TRBD1 (6 bases). The CDR3 extends over 15 amino acids. The germline V gene has CDR1 ENHRY and CDR2 SYGVKD. With 8 bases removed from V and 3 bases from J, the gap between germline ends came to 19 bases. The CDR3 nucleotides read TGTGCCATCCCTCTTGCGGGGCAGGGGTACTATGGCTACACCTTC. Its translation: CAIPLAGQGYYGYTF.

This clonotype was counted a few times. The chain combines TRBV15 with TRBJ2-7; D call uncertain. CDR1 and CDR2 (germline): LNHNV, YYDKDF (reference sequence). V dropped 0 bases and J dropped 2 bases, with 8 bases sitting between them. There are 14 residues in the CDR3. The DNA of the CDR3 is TGTGCCACCAGCAGAGATAAGGGCCCCTACGAGCAGTACGTC. Its protein is CATSRDKGPYEQYV.

This clonotype was detected many times. V usage is TRBV27 and J usage is TRBJ2-7; D unclear. From germline, CDR1 is MNHEY and CDR2 SMNVEV (reference sequence). This CDR3 is 14 amino acids long. Trimming stripped 6 bases from V and 2 bases from J, with 14 bases between. In DNA, the CDR3 is TGTGCCAGCAGCCCTACCGAGGCGACCTACGAGCAGTACGTC. Translated, it gives CASSPTEATYEQYV.

This clonotype has only a few counts. The chain couples TRBV29-1 to TRBJ2-5; possible D gene TRBD2, 5 bases. V lost 0 bases and J lost 9, with 20 bases in between. The length of the CDR3 is 15 residues. Germline assignment: CDR1 SQVTM and CDR2 ANQGSEA. CDR3 nucleotide sequence: TGCAGCGTTGAAGACCCTGGGATGGACGGGATGGCCCAGTACTTC. This translates into CSVEDPGMDGMAQYF.

This clonotype was seen at least ten times. The rearrangement links TRBV5-1 to TRBJ2-1, with 7 bases matching TRBD1. Looked up from germline, CDR1 is SGHRS and CDR2 is YFSETQ. This CDR3 has 14 amino acids. V was clipped by 0 bases and J by 8 bases; unmatched bases: 5. The CDR3 spells CASSLEGAPDEQFF. The CDR3 DNA is TGCGCCAGCAGCTTGGAGGGGGCCCCCGATGAGCAGTTCTTC.

The table lists this clonotype with many counts. V is TRBV21-1 and J is TRBJ2-1; the D segment call TRBD2 is taken from the table without a DNA check. TRBV21-1 is a documented pseudogene. The CDR3 is 14 residues long. The chain's CDR3 is CASSKGKRRDEQFF. For the CDR3, the DNA is TGTGCCAGCAGCAAAGGGAAGAGGAGGGATGAGCAGTTCTTC.

The sample holds a few counts of this clonotype. The chain combines TRBV5-5 with TRBJ2-7; the D gene could be TRBD1 or TRBD2 (7 bases each). This CDR3 spans 15 amino acids. CDR1 is SGHKS, CDR2 YYEKEE, per germline (reference sequence). Trimming pared 4 bases from V and 5 bases from J, leaving 19 bases between. The CDR3 is CASSAGGAGFHEQYV. In DNA, the CDR3 is TGTGCCAGCAGCGCAGGGGGGGCAGGGTTTCACGAGCAGTACGTC.

This clonotype has a handful of counts. The CDR3 here is CASSFPRGYGYTF. The CDR3 nucleotides are TGTGCCAGCAGTTTCCCCAGGGGCTATGGCTACACCTTC. The J gene is TRBJ1-2, the V gene TRBV6-5; possible D gene TRBD1, 6 bases. Germline V CDR1 and CDR2: MNHEY, SVGAGI. This CDR3 has 13 amino acids. V was clipped by 4 bases and J by 4 bases, with 10 bases between them.

This clonotype was found a few times. This chain connects TRBV6-2 or TRBV6-3 to TRBJ2-1, with 8 bases aligning to TRBD1. The germline V gene encodes CDR1 MNHEY and CDR2 SVGEGT. The length of the CDR3 is 13 residues. With V trimmed by 8 bases and J by 9 bases, 9 bases remained unmatched. Here the CDR3 DNA reads TGTGCCAGCCTAACACAGGGGGTCGGTGAGCAGTTCTTC. This encodes CASLTQGVGEQFF.

The J gene is TRBJ2-5, the V gene TRBV5-1; tentative D call: TRBD1 (7 bases). Germline V gene sequence: CDR1 SGHRS, CDR2 YFSETQ. V gave up 0 bases and J gave up 1 base, with 10 bases separating them. CDR3 length: 15 amino acids. For the CDR3, the DNA is TGCGCCAGCAGCTTGGGCGGGACAGCCCAAGAGACCCAGTACTTC. It encodes CASSLGGTAQETQYF. Full variable domain (remainder filled in from reference TRBV5-1 and TRBJ2-5): KAGVTQTPRYLIKTRGQQVTLSCSPISGHRSVSWYQQTPGQGLQFLFEYFSETQRNKGNFPGRFSGRQFSNSRSEMNVSTLELGDSALYLCASSLGGTAQETQYFGPGTRLLVL.

This clonotype was counted only a few times. This rearrangement joins TRBV4-2 to TRBJ2-1; 7 bases fit TRBD2. V dropped 3 bases and J dropped 8; count of bases not matched to a gene: 13. This CDR3 region has 16 residues. Germline CDR1 and CDR2: LGHNA and YNFKEQ. The DNA of the CDR3 is TGTGCCAGCAGCCAGGTCAGCGGGGATTTTTGGTATGAGCAGTTCTTC. Encoded protein: CASSQVSGDFWYEQFF.

This clonotype was found many times. The V gene is TRBV11-2, the J gene TRBJ2-5, with D uncertain. V lost 5 bases and J 4 bases, leaving 11 bases between the germline ends. Germline V gene sequence: CDR1 SGHAT, CDR2 FQNNGV. CDR3 length: 13 amino acids. In nucleotides, the CDR3 is TGTGCCAGCAGCCCGTGGGATGGAGAGACCCAGTACTTC. It codes for CASSPWDGETQYF.